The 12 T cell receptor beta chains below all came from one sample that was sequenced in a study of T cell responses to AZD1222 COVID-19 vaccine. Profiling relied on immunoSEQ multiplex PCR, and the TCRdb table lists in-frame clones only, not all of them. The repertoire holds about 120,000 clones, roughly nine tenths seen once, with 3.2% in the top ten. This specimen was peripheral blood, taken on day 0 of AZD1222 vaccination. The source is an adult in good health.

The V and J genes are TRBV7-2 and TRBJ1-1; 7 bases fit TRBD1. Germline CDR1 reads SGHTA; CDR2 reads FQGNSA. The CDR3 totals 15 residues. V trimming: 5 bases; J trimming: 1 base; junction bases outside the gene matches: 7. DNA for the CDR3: TGTGCCAGCAGCCCCCGACAGGGCCAGAACACTGAAGCTTTCTTT. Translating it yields CASSPRQGQNTEAFF.

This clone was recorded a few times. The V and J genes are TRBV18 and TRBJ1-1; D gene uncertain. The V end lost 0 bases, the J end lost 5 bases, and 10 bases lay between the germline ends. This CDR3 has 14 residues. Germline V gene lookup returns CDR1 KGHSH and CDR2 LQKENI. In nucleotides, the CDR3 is TGTGCCAGCTCACCACCGGAGGAGAGGACTGAAGCTTTCTTT. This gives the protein CASSPPEERTEAFF.

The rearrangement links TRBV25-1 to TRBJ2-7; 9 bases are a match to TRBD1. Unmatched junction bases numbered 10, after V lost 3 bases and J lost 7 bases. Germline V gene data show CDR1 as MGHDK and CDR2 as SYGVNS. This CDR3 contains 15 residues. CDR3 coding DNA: TGTGCCAGCAGTGATCCGGGACAGGGAAACGGGGAGCAGTACTTC. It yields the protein CASSDPGQGNGEQYF.

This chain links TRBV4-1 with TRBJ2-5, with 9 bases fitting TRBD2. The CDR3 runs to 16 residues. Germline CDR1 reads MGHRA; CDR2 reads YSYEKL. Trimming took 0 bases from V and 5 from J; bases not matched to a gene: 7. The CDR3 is CASSQEGSGSGETQYF. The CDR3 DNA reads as TGCGCCAGCAGCCAAGAGGGTAGCGGGAGTGGGGAGACCCAGTACTTC.

The CDR3 is CASSPRPEGVYWPQETQYF. DNA of the CDR3: TGTGCCAGCAGCCCGAGACCTGAGGGGGTTTACTGGCCTCAAGAGACCCAGTACTTC. V is TRBV3-1 (or the pseudogene TRBV3-2) and J is TRBJ2-5, with D tentatively TRBD1 (6 bases). CDR1 is LGHDT, CDR2 YNNKEL, per germline (reference sequence). The V gene lost 4 bases and the J gene lost 2 bases, with 26 bases spanning the gap. The CDR3 extends over 19 amino acids.

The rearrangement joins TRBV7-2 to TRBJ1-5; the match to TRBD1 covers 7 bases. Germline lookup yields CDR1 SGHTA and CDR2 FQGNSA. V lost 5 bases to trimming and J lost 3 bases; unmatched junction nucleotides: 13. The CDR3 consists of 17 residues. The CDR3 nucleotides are TGTGCCAGCAGCCCCCAGGGGGGTCGTACGTCCAATCAGCCCCAGCATTTT. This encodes CASSPQGGRTSNQPQHF.

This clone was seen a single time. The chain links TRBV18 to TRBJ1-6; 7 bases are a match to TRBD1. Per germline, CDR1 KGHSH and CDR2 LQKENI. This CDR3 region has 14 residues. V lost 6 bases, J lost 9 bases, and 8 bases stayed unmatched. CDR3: CASSPGTEASPLHF. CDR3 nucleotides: TGTGCCAGCTCTCCAGGGACAGAGGCTTCACCCCTCCACTTT.

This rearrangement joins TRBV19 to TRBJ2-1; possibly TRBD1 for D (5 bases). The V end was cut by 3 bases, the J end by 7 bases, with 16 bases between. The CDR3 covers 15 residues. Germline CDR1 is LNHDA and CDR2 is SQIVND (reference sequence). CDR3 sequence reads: CASSIGSGLGNEQFF. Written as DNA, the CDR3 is TGTGCCAGTAGTATCGGGTCAGGGTTGGGGAATGAGCAGTTCTTC. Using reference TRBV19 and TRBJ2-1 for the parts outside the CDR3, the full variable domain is DGGITQSPKYLFRKEGQNVTLSCEQNLNHDAMYWYRQDPGQGLRLIYYSQIVNDFQKGDIAEGYSVSREKKESFPLTVTSAQKNPTAFYLCASSIGSGLGNEQFFGPGTRLTVL.

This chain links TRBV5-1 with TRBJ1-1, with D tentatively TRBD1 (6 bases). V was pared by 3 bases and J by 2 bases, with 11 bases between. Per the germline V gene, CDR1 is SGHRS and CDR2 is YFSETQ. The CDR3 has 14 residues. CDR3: CASSWGGSNTEAFF. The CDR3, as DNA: TGCGCCAGCAGCTGGGGGGGCTCCAACACTGAAGCTTTCTTT.

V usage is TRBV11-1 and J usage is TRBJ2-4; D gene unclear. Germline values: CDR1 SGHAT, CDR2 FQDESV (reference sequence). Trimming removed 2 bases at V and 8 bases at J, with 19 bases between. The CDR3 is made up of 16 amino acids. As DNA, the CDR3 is TGTGCCAGCAGCTTAAAGTTGGCGCGCCCTGGGGACATTCAGTACTTC. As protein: CASSLKLARPGDIQYF.

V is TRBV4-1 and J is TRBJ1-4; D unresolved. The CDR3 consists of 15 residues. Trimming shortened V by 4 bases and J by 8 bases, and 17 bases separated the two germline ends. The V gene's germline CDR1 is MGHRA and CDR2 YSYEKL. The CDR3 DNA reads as TGCGCCAGCAGCCGTCCCGCGTTGGCGGCGGAAAAACTGTTTTTT. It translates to CASSRPALAAEKLFF.

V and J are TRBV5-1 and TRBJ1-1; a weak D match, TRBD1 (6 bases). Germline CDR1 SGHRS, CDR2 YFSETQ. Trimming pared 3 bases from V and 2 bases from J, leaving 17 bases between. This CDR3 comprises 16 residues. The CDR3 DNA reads TGCGCCAGCAGCTATGGAGACAGAGGGGGAAACACTGAAGCTTTCTTT. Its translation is CASSYGDRGGNTEAFF.